Sequencing of this T cell receptor beta chain was carried out in a study of CD8+ T cells in alopecia areata. Trimming took off 4 bases at V and 7 bases at J, with 11 bases between the two ends. The CDR3 covers 12 residues. CDR1 is SNHLY and CDR2 is FYNNEI in the germline V gene. Extraction and reverse transcription of RNA yielded cDNA as the sequencing template. Data came from immunoSEQ multiplex PCR; TCRdb stores just in-frame clones and leaves some out. This table has some 30,000 clones, 62% appearing once. The sequenced material came from NKG2D-high CD8+ T cells sorted from blood. The origin of this receptor is a human donor with alopecia areata. The chain is built from TRBV2 and TRBJ2-7; possibly TRBD1 or TRBD2 for D (6 bases each). The CDR3 loop is CASSGGGGEQYF. The CDR3 DNA follows: TGTGCCAGCAGTGGCGGAGGGGGAGAGCAGTACTTC.